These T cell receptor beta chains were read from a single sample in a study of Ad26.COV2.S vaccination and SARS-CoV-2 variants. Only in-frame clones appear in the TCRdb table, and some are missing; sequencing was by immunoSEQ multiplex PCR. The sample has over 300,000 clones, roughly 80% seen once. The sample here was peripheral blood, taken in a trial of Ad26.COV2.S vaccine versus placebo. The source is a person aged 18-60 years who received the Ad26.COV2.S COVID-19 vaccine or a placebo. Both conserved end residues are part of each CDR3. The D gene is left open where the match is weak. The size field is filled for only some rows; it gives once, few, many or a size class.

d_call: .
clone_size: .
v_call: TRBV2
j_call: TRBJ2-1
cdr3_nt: TGTGCCAGCAGTGAAGGTCAGCCCCTGCTCCAGGGAGAGCAGTTCTTC
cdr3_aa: CASSEGQPLLQGEQFF

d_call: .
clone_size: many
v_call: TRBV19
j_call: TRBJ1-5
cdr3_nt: TGTGCCAGCTTACAGTTTCATAGCAATCAGCCCCAGCATTTT
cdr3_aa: CASLQFHSNQPQHF

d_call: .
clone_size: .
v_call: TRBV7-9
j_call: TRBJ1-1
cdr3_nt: TGTGCCAGCAGCTTAGACCCCGTGGAGGGGTTCTTT
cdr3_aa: CASSLDPVEGFF

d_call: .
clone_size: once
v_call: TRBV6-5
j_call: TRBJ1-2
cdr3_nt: TGTGCCAGTCGACCCACAGGCTCTAACTATGGCTACACCTTC
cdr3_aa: CASRPTGSNYGYTF

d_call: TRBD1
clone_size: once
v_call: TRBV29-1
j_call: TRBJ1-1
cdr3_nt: TGCAGCGCGCAGGGGGGCACTGAAGCTTTCTTT
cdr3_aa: CSAQGGTEAFF

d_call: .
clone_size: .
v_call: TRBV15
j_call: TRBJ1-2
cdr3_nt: TGTGCCACCAGCAGAGATCGTTTAATGCTGGGGTATGGCTACACCTTC
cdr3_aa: CATSRDRLMLGYGYTF

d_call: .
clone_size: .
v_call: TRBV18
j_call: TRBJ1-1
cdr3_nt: TGTGCCAGCTCACCACCGTCCAAATATCGAGCTTTCTTT
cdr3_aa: CASSPPSKYRAFF

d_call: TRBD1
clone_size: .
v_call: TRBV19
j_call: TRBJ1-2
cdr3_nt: TGTGCCAGTAGTATAGGCCCGGGACAGGGATACTATGGCTACACCTTC
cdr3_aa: CASSIGPGQGYYGYTF

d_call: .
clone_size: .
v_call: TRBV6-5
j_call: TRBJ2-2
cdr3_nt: TGTGCCAGCAGGGGGGGGGCCGGCACCGGGGAGCTGTTTTTT
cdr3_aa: CASRGGAGTGELFF

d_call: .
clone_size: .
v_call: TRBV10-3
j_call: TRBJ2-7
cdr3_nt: TGTGCCATCAGTGAGACTAAGGGATTAGGCGAGCAGTACTTC
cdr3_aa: CAISETKGLGEQYF

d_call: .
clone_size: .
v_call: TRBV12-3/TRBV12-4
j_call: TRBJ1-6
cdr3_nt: TGTGCCAGCAGTTTCTCCGATTCACCCCTCCACTTT
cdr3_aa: CASSFSDSPLHF

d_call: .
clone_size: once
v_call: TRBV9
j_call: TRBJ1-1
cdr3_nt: TGTGCCAGCAGCGTAGTAATTCGGCTAGCTAAAAACACTGAAGCTTTCTTT
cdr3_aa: CASSVVIRLAKNTEAFF

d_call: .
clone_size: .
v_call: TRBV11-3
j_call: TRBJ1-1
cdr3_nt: TGTGCCAGCAGCTTAGAAATGAACACTGAAGCTTTCTTT
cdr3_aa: CASSLEMNTEAFF

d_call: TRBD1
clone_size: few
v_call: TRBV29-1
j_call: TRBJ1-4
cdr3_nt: TGCGGAGGACAGGGATCAGATTATGAAAAACTGTTTTTT
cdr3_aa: CGGQGSDYEKLFF

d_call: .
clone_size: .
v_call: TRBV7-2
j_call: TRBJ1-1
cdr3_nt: TGTGCCAGCAGCCCCTGGGGCAACACTGAAGCTTTCTTT
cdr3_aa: CASSPWGNTEAFF

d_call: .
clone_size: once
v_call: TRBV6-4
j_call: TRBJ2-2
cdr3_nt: TGTGCCAGCAGTGAGGAACCGAACACCGGGGAGCTGTTTTTT
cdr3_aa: CASSEEPNTGELFF

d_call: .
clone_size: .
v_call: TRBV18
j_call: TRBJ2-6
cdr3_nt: TGTGCCAGCTCACCCCTGCCTCCCAACGGACGGTCCTCTGGGGCCAACGTCCTGACTTTC
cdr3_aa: CASSPLPPNGRSSGANVLTF

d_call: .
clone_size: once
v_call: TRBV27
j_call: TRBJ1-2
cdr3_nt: TGTGCCAGCAGTTTCTTCCAGGGGAACGGCTATGGCTACACCTTC
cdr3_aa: CASSFFQGNGYGYTF

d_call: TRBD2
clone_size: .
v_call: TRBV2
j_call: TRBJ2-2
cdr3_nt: TGTGCCAGCGAACTAGCGGGTGCCGGGGAGCTGTTTTTT
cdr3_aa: CASELAGAGELFF

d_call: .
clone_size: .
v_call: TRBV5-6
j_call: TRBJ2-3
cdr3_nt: TGTGCCAGCAGCTTGATGACGGACTGGGGAGATACGCAGTATTTT
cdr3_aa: CASSLMTDWGDTQYF

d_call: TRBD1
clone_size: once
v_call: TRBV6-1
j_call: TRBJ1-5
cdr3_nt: TGTGCCAGCAGTGAAGAGGGACAGGGATCTTATAGCAATCAGCCCCAGCATTTT
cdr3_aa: CASSEEGQGSYSNQPQHF

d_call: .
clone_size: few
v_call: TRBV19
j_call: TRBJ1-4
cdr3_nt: TGTGCCTCCAGTAGTATCCCACAGGTCGTGTCTGAAAAACTGTTTTTT
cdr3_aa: CASSSIPQVVSEKLFF

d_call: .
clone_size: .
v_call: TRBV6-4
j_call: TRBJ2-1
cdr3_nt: TGTGCCAGCAGTGACCAGGGTATTGCGCAGTTCTTC
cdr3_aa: CASSDQGIAQFF

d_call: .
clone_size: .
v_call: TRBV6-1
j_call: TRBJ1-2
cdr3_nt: TGTGCCAGCAGTGAAGTGGGAGCTAACTATGGCTACACCTTC
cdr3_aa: CASSEVGANYGYTF

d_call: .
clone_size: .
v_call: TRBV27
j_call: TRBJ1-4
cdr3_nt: TGTGCCAGCAGTTTAGGCGTAAAGGGACGAAGGGAAAAACTGTTTTTT
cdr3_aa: CASSLGVKGRREKLFF

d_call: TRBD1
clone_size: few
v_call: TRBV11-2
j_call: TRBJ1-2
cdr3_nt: TGTGCCAGCAGCTTAGGCTCTTGGACAGGGAGCGGCTACACCTTC
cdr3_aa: CASSLGSWTGSGYTF

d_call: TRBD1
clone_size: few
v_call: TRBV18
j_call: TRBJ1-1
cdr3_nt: TGTGCCAGCTCACCTTACAGGGGGAACACTGAAGCTTTCTTT
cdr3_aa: CASSPYRGNTEAFF

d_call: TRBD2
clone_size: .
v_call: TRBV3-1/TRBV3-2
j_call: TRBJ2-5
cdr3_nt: TGTGCCAGCAGCCAAGGTGCGGGAGGGCCCTCGAAGACCCAGTACTTC
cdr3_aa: CASSQGAGGPSKTQYF

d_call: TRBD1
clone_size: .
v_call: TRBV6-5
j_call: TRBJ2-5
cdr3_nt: TGTGCCAGCTCTGGGGCGACAGGGTTCGGAGAGACCCAGTACTTC
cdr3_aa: CASSGATGFGETQYF

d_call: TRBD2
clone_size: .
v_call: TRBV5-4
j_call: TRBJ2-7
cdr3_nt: TGTGCCAGCAGCCCCGGGAGGCCTAATTTCTACGAGCAGTACTTC
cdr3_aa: CASSPGRPNFYEQYF

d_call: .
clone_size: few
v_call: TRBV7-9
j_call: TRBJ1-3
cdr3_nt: TGTGCCAGCAGGGAGTCAACTGGAAACACCATATATTTT
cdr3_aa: CASRESTGNTIYF

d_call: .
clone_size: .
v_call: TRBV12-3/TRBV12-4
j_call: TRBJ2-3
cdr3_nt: TGTGCCAGCAGTTTTAGGAGTCTAGATACGCAGTATTTT
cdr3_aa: CASSFRSLDTQYF

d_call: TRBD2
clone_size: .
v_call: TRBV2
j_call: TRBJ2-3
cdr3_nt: TGTGCCAGCAGTGAAGCAGTGGGACTAGCGGGGTTTACAGATACGCAGTATTTT
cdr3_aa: CASSEAVGLAGFTDTQYF

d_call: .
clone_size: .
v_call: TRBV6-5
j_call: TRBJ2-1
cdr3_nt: TGTGCCAGCAGTTTTGCCCAGACCGTGTCAGAGCAGTTCTTC
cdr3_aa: CASSFAQTVSEQFF

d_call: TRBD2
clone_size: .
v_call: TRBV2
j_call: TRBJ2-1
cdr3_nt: TGTGCCAGCCTCTCGCGGGGGTACAATGAGCAGTTCTTC
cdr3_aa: CASLSRGYNEQFF

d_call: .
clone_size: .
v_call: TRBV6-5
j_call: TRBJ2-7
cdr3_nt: TGTGCCACCAAACTGGAGGAGGGAGCATCCTACGAGCAGTACTTC
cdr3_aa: CATKLEEGASYEQYF

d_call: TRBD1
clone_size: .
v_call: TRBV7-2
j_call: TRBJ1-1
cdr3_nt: TGTGCCAGCAGCTTGGGACAGGGTTTTTCCGAAGCTTTCTTT
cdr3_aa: CASSLGQGFSEAFF